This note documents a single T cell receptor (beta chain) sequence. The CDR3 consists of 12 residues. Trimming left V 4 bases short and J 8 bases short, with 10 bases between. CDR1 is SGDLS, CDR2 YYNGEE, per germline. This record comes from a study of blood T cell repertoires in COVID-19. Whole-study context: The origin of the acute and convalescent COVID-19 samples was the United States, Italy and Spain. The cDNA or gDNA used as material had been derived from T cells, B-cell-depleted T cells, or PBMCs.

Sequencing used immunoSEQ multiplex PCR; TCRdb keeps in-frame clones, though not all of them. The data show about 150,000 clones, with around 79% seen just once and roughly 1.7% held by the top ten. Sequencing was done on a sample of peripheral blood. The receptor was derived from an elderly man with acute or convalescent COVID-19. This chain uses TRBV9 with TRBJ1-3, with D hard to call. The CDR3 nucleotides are TGTGCCAGCAGCTTCTCCGGGGACACCATATATTTT. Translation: CASSFSGDTIYF.